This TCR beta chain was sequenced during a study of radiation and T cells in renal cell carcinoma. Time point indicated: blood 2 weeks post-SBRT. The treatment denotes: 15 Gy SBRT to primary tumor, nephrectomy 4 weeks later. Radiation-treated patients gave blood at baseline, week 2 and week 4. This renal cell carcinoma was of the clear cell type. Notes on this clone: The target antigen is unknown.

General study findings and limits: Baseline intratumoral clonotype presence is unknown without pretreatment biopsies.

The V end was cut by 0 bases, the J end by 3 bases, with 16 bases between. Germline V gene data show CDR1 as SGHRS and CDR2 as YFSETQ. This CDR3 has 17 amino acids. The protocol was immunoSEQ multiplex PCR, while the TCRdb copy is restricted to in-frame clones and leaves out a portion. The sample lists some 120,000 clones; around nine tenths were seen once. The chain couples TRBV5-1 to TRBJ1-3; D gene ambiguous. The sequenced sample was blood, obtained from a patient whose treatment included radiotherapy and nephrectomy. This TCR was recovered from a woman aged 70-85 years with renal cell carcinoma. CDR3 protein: CASSLGGSTGSGNTIYF. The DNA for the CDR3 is TGCGCCAGCAGCTTGGGAGGTAGCACGGGAAGTGGAAACACCATATATTTT.